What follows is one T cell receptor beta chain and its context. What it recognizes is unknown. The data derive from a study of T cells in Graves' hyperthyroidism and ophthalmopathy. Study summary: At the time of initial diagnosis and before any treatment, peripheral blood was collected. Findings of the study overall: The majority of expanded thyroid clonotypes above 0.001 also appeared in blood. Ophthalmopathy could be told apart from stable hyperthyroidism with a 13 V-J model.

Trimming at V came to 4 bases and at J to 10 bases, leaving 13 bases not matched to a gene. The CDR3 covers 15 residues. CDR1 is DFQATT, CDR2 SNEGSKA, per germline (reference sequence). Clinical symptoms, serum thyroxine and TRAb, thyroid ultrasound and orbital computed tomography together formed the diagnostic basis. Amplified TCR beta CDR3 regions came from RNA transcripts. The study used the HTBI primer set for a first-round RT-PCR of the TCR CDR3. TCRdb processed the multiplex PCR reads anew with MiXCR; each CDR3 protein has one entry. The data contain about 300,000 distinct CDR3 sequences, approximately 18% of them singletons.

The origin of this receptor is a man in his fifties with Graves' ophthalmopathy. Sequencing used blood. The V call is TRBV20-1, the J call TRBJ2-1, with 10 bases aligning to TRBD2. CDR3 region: CSATGTSAPSQEQFF. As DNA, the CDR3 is TGCAGTGCTACCGGGACTAGCGCTCCATCGCAAGAGCAGTTCTTC.